These T cell receptor beta chains were read from a single sample in a study of CD4+ T cells in melanoma. The data were produced by immunoSEQ multiplex PCR, yet TCRdb's version contains in-frame clones alone and is incomplete. This sample has about 120,000 clones, with about nine tenths found just once. Sequencing was done on a sample of peripheral blood. The receptors shown here come from a human donor with melanoma. CDR3s include the opening cysteine and the closing phenylalanine or tryptophan. D genes are given only for firm matches. Some rows have no size entry. The others give once, few or many, or a class for an expanded clone.

J: TRBJ1-1; V: TRBV19; size: .; D: .; DNA: TGTGCCAGTACTGAATACGGGGGAGACACTGAAGCTTTCTTT; CDR3: CASTEYGGDTEAFF
J: TRBJ2-3; V: TRBV5-1; size: .; D: TRBD2; DNA: TGCGCCAGCAGCTCCCCTAGCGGCTACACAGATACGCAGTATTTT; CDR3: CASSSPSGYTDTQYF
J: TRBJ1-6; V: TRBV19; size: .; D: .; DNA: TGTGCCAGTAGTTCACAGGGAATGAGTTATAATTCACCCCTCCACTTT; CDR3: CASSSQGMSYNSPLHF
J: TRBJ2-3; V: TRBV18; size: once; D: .; DNA: TGTGCCAGCTCACCACCGGGGACGTCAGATACGCAGTATTTT; CDR3: CASSPPGTSDTQYF
J: TRBJ2-3; V: TRBV6-6; size: .; D: .; DNA: TGTGCCAGCAGCTCGATGCGCGGCACAGATACGCAGTATTTT; CDR3: CASSSMRGTDTQYF
J: TRBJ1-5; V: TRBV2; size: .; D: .; DNA: TGTGCCAGCAACCCCCCGGGTCAGCCCCAGCATTTT; CDR3: CASNPPGQPQHF
J: TRBJ1-5; V: TRBV19; size: .; D: .; DNA: TGTGCCAGTCATACCCGGGACCGCGGCAATCAGCCCCAGCATTTT; CDR3: CASHTRDRGNQPQHF
J: TRBJ2-7; V: TRBV4-1; size: .; D: TRBD1; DNA: TGCGCCAGCAGCCTCGACAGGGGGCCCTACGAGCAGTACTTC; CDR3: CASSLDRGPYEQYF
J: TRBJ2-7; V: TRBV2; size: .; D: .; DNA: TGTGCCAGCAGTGGGGGCCTTAGCTCCTACGAGCAGTACTTC; CDR3: CASSGGLSSYEQYF
J: TRBJ2-1; V: TRBV27; size: .; D: TRBD2; DNA: TGTGCCAGCAGTTTATCCGAAGCGGGGGGGTATGGTGAGCAGTTCTTC; CDR3: CASSLSEAGGYGEQFF
J: TRBJ2-5; V: TRBV2; size: .; D: .; DNA: TGTGCCAGCAGTGAAATGGCGGGAAGGCAAGAGACCCAGTACTTC; CDR3: CASSEMAGRQETQYF
J: TRBJ2-4; V: TRBV7-2; size: .; D: TRBD1; DNA: TGTGCCAGCAGCTTAGGGACAGGGTTAAGGAACATTCAGTACTTC; CDR3: CASSLGTGLRNIQYF
J: TRBJ2-5; V: TRBV7-8; size: .; D: .; DNA: TGTGCCAGCAGCTCGTCAGGGTGGGGAGAGACCCAGTACTTC; CDR3: CASSSSGWGETQYF
J: TRBJ2-7; V: TRBV5-4; size: .; D: TRBD2; DNA: TGTGCCAGCAGCCCCCGTAGCGGGAGGGCCTACGAGCAGTACTTC; CDR3: CASSPRSGRAYEQYF
J: TRBJ1-2; V: TRBV5-8; size: .; D: TRBD1; DNA: TGTGCCAGCAGCCGCCCAGGGGGAAACTATGGCTACACCTTC; CDR3: CASSRPGGNYGYTF
J: TRBJ1-1; V: TRBV11-1; size: .; D: .; DNA: TGTGCCAGCAGCTTCACCCGGGGGGGAGGCACTGAAGCTTTCTTT; CDR3: CASSFTRGGGTEAFF
J: TRBJ1-2; V: TRBV2; size: .; D: TRBD1; DNA: TGTGCCAGCAGTGAAGCGCAAGGACAGGGGCTGGTATATGGCTACACCTTC; CDR3: CASSEAQGQGLVYGYTF
J: TRBJ2-1; V: TRBV27; size: .; D: .; DNA: TGTGCCAGCAGTTTAAGTGACAGCCTTCTTGGTGAGCAGTTCTTC; CDR3: CASSLSDSLLGEQFF
J: TRBJ2-2; V: TRBV27; size: .; D: .; DNA: TGTGCCAGCAGTTGGGCCGGACCCGGTGCCGGGGAGCTGTTTTTT; CDR3: CASSWAGPGAGELFF
J: TRBJ1-4; V: TRBV30; size: .; D: .; DNA: TGTGCCTGGAGTTCCGGATATAATGAAAAACTGTTTTTT; CDR3: CAWSSGYNEKLFF
J: TRBJ2-2; V: TRBV9; size: .; D: .; DNA: TGTGCCAGCAGCGTCCCTGGGGGTAACAACGGGGAGCTGTTTTTT; CDR3: CASSVPGGNNGELFF
J: TRBJ1-1; V: TRBV7-2; size: .; D: .; DNA: TGTGCCAGCAGCTTTGGAAACGGGGGCACTGAAGCTTTCTTT; CDR3: CASSFGNGGTEAFF
J: TRBJ2-3; V: TRBV19; size: .; D: TRBD1; DNA: TGTGCCAGTAGTACCGGGACAGGGGTTATAGATACGCAGTATTTT; CDR3: CASSTGTGVIDTQYF
J: TRBJ1-5; V: TRBV6-6; size: .; D: .; DNA: TGTGCCAGCAGTTACACGGACAGTTCTAATCAGCCCCAGCATTTT; CDR3: CASSYTDSSNQPQHF
J: TRBJ2-7; V: TRBV19; size: .; D: TRBD1; DNA: TGTGCCAGTAGTACCTTCGGCTCGGGGACAGCGAACTACGAGCAGTACTTC; CDR3: CASSTFGSGTANYEQYF
J: TRBJ1-3; V: TRBV19; size: .; D: .; DNA: TGTGCTACAGTGGCATTCTCTGGAAACACCATATATTTT; CDR3: CATVAFSGNTIYF
J: TRBJ1-1; V: TRBV7-3; size: .; D: TRBD1; DNA: TGTGCCAGCAGCATCCAAGGGGGCCTGAACACTGAAGCTTTCTTT; CDR3: CASSIQGGLNTEAFF
J: TRBJ2-3; V: TRBV29-1; size: .; D: TRBD2; DNA: TGCAGCGTTGTGGGACTAGCGGGGGAGAGCACAGATACGCAGTATTTT; CDR3: CSVVGLAGESTDTQYF
J: TRBJ2-5; V: TRBV4-3; size: once; D: TRBD1; DNA: TGCGCCAGCAGCCAAACAGGGGGCAGGGAGACCCAGTACTTC; CDR3: CASSQTGGRETQYF
J: TRBJ2-7; V: TRBV28; size: once; D: .; DNA: TGTGCCAGCAGTTTAGCCGGTTCAAGCTCCTACGAGCAGTACTTC; CDR3: CASSLAGSSSYEQYF
J: TRBJ2-3; V: TRBV7-2; size: .; D: .; DNA: TGTGCCAGCAGCTTTACAGATACGCAGTATTTT; CDR3: CASSFTDTQYF
J: TRBJ2-7; V: TRBV28; size: .; D: .; DNA: TGTGCCAGCAGTCTCTCATCCGGAGGGCCTTACGAGCAGTACTTC; CDR3: CASSLSSGGPYEQYF
J: TRBJ1-1; V: TRBV9; size: once; D: TRBD1; DNA: TGTGCCAGCAGCCAACCCGCTACAGGGGAGTTCGAAAGGGCTTTCTTT; CDR3: CASSQPATGEFERAFF
J: TRBJ2-5; V: TRBV28; size: .; D: TRBD2; DNA: TGTGCCAGCAGTTTTGGCAGGGAGGGAAAAGAGACCCAGTACTTC; CDR3: CASSFGREGKETQYF
J: TRBJ1-5; V: TRBV7-2; size: .; D: TRBD1; DNA: TGTGCCAGCAGCACTTTTACAGGGGACAATCAGCCCCAGCATTTT; CDR3: CASSTFTGDNQPQHF
J: TRBJ2-1; V: TRBV7-8; size: .; D: .; DNA: TGTGCCAGCAGCTTAGTAATAGCGGTCTACAATGAGCAGTTCTTC; CDR3: CASSLVIAVYNEQFF
J: TRBJ2-6; V: TRBV7-8; size: .; D: .; DNA: TGTGCCAGCAGCGGACGGACAAAGGGCCAGTACTCTGGGGCCAACGTCCTGACTTTC; CDR3: CASSGRTKGQYSGANVLTF
J: TRBJ2-2; V: TRBV7-3; size: .; D: .; DNA: TGTGCCAGCAGCTTCCGGGAAGGGGAGCTGTTTTTT; CDR3: CASSFREGELFF
J: TRBJ2-3; V: TRBV7-8; size: .; D: .; DNA: TGTGCCAGCAGCTCACAACGGACAGATACGCAGTATTTT; CDR3: CASSSQRTDTQYF
J: TRBJ2-7; V: TRBV6-5; size: .; D: TRBD1; DNA: TGTGCCAGCAGTTACCTACGAGGGACAGGGGTTGAGGAGCAGTACTTC; CDR3: CASSYLRGTGVEEQYF
J: TRBJ2-1; V: TRBV20-1; size: .; D: TRBD1; DNA: TGCAGTGCCGGACAGGGCAATGAGCAGTTCTTC; CDR3: CSAGQGNEQFF
J: TRBJ2-7; V: TRBV27; size: .; D: .; DNA: TGTGCCAGCAGTTCTAACAGACCCTACGAGCAGTACTTC; CDR3: CASSSNRPYEQYF
J: TRBJ2-5; V: TRBV6-4; size: .; D: TRBD2; DNA: TGTGCCAGCCCCCCCCTCGGCGGGGGGGATCAAGAGACCCAGTACTTC; CDR3: CASPPLGGGDQETQYF
J: TRBJ1-2; V: TRBV7-2; size: .; D: TRBD1; DNA: TGTGCCAGCAGCTTATGGGACAGACCCTACACCTTC; CDR3: CASSLWDRPYTF
J: TRBJ2-5; V: TRBV6-5; size: .; D: .; DNA: TGTGCCAGCGGACGAGGGGCGCGGAACCAAGAGACCCAGTACTTC; CDR3: CASGRGARNQETQYF
J: TRBJ2-5; V: TRBV6-1; size: .; D: TRBD2; DNA: TGTGCCAGCATTACTAGCGGGGGAGAGGAGACCCAGTACTTC; CDR3: CASITSGGEETQYF
J: TRBJ2-2; V: TRBV7-6; size: .; D: .; DNA: TGTGCCAGCAGCTTCCAACAGGGTGTCGGGGAGCTGTTTTTT; CDR3: CASSFQQGVGELFF
J: TRBJ1-4; V: TRBV15; size: .; D: .; DNA: TGTGCCACCAGCAGAGATGGGAGAACTGAAAAACTGTTTTTT; CDR3: CATSRDGRTEKLFF
J: TRBJ1-2; V: TRBV5-1; size: .; D: TRBD1; DNA: TGCGCCAGCAGCTTGGGACAGGGGCCCTATGGCTACACCTTC; CDR3: CASSLGQGPYGYTF
J: TRBJ1-2; V: TRBV4-2; size: .; D: .; DNA: TGTGCCAGCAGCCAAGATGGAGGACCTAATTCTAACTATGGCTACACCTTC; CDR3: CASSQDGGPNSNYGYTF
J: TRBJ2-1; V: TRBV11-2; size: .; D: .; DNA: TGTGCCAGCAGGACACTGGGCAATGAGCAGTTCTTC; CDR3: CASRTLGNEQFF
J: TRBJ2-5; V: TRBV2; size: once; D: .; DNA: TGTGCCAGCGACTTTCGGCAAGAGACCCAGTACTTC; CDR3: CASDFRQETQYF
J: TRBJ2-7; V: TRBV5-1; size: .; D: .; DNA: TGCGCCAGCAGCTTTGGGGCGGGGGCCGACGAGCAGTACTTC; CDR3: CASSFGAGADEQYF
J: TRBJ2-3; V: TRBV7-2; size: .; D: .; DNA: TGTGCCAGCAGCTCTAGGCCTAGCACAGATACGCAGTATTTT; CDR3: CASSSRPSTDTQYF
J: TRBJ2-5; V: TRBV6-4; size: .; D: .; DNA: TGTGCCAGCAGTTGGGGGCAAGAGACCCAGTACTTC; CDR3: CASSWGQETQYF
J: TRBJ2-7; V: TRBV27; size: .; D: .; DNA: TGTGCCAGCTGTCCACTAGGTGGTTCCTACGAGCAGTACTTC; CDR3: CASCPLGGSYEQYF
J: TRBJ2-5; V: TRBV19; size: .; D: TRBD1; DNA: TGTGCCAGTAGGCCTAAATGGACAGGGGGCGCGGAGACCCAGTACTTC; CDR3: CASRPKWTGGAETQYF
J: TRBJ2-3; V: TRBV11-3; size: .; D: .; DNA: TGTGCCAGCAGCTTAGGGGCCAGCGGCACAGATACGCAGTATTTT; CDR3: CASSLGASGTDTQYF